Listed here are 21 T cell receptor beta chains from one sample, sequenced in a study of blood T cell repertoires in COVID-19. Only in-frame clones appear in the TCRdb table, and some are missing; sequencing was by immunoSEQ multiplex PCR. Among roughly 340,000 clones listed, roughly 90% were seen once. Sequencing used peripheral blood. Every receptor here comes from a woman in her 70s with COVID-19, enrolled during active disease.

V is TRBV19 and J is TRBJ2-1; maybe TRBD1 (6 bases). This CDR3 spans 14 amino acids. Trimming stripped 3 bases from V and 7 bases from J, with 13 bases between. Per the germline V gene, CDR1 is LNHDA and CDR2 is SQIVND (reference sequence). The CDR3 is CASSMKGVKNEQFF. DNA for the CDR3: TGTGCCAGTAGTATGAAGGGGGTTAAAAATGAGCAGTTCTTC. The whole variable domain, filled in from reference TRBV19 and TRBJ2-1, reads DGGITQSPKYLFRKEGQNVTLSCEQNLNHDAMYWYRQDPGQGLRLIYYSQIVNDFQKGDIAEGYSVSREKKESFPLTVTSAQKNPTAFYLCASSMKGVKNEQFFGPGTRLTVL.

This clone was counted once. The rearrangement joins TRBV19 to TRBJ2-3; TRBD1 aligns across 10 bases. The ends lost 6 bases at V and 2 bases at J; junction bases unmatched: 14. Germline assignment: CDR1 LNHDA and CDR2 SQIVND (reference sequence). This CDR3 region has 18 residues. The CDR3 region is CASSLLPPGTGDTDTQYF. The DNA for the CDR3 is TGTGCCAGTAGCCTCCTCCCTCCCGGGACAGGGGACACAGATACGCAGTATTTT.

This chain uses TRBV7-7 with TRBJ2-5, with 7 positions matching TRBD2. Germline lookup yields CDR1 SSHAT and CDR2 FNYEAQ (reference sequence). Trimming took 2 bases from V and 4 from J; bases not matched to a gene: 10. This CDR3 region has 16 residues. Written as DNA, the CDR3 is TGTGCCAGCAGCTTAAACGCCGGACTAGTTGTAGAGACCCAGTACTTC. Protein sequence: CASSLNAGLVVETQYF. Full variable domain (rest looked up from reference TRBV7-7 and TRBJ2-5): GAGVSQSPRYKVTKRGQDVTLRCDPISSHATLYWYQQALGQGPEFLTYFNYEAQPDKSGLPSDRFSAERPEGSISTLTIQRTEQRDSAMYRCASSLNAGLVVETQYFGPGTRLLVL.

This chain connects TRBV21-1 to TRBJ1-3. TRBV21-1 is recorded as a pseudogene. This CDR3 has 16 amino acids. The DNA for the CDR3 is TGTGCCAGCAGCAAGTCCCCGGGAAGCTCTGGAAACACCATATATTTT. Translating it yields CASSKSPGSSGNTIYF.

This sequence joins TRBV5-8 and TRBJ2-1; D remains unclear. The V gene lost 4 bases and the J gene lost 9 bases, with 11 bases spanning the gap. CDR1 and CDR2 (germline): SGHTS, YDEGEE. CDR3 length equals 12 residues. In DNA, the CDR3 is TGTGCCAGCAGCCCCGGGTGGAGTGAGCAGTTCTTC. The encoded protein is CASSPGWSEQFF.

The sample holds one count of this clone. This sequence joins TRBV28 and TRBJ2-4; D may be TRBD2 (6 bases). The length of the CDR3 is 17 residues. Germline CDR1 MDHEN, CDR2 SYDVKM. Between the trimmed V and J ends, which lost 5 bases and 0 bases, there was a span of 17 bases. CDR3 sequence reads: CASSPRGGGVAKNIQYF. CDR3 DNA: TGTGCCAGCAGTCCGCGGGGAGGAGGGGTAGCCAAAAACATTCAGTACTTC. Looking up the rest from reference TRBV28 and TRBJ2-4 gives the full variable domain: DVKVTQSSRYLVKRTGEKVFLECVQDMDHENMFWYRQDPGLGLRLIYFSYDVKMKEKGDIPEGYSVSREKKERFSLILESASTNQTSMYLCASSPRGGGVAKNIQYFGAGTRLSVL.

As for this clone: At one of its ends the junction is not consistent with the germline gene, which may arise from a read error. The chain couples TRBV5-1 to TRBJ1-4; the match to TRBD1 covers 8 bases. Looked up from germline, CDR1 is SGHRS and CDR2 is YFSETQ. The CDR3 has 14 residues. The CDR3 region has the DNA TGCGCCAGCAGCTTGGATAATGCAGGGGGCGAGGAGCTTTTT. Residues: CASSLDNAGGEELF.

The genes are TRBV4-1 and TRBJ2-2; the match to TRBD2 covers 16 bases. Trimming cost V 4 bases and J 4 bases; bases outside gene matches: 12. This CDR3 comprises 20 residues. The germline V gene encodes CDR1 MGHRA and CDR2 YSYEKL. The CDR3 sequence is CASSLLGLAGGLVPTGELFF. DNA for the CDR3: TGCGCCAGCAGCCTTTTGGGACTAGCGGGGGGGCTTGTTCCCACCGGGGAGCTGTTTTTT.

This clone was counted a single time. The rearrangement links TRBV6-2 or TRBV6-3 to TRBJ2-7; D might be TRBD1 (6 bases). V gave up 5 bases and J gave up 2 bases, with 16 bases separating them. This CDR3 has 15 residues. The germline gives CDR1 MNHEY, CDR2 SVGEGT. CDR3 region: CASSAPGQTPYEQYF. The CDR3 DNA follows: TGTGCCAGCAGTGCTCCGGGACAAACCCCCTACGAGCAGTACTTC.

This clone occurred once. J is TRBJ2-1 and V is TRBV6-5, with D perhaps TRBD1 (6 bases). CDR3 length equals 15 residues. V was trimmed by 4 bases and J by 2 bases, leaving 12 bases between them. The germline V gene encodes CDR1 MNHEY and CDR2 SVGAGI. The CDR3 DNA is TGTGCCAGCAGTTTGACAGGCACCACCTACAATGAGCAGTTCTTC. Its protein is CASSLTGTTYNEQFF.

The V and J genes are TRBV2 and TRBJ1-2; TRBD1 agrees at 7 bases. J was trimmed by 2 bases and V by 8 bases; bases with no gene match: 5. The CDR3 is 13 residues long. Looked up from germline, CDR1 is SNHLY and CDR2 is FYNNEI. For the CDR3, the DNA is TGTGCCAGCGACTCGACAGGGAACTATGGCTACACCTTC. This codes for CASDSTGNYGYTF.

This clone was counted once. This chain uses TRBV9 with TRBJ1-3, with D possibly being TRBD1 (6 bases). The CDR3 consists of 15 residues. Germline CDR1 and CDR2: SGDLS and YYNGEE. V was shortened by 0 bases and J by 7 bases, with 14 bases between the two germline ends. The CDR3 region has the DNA TGTGCCAGCAGCGTAGGCCAGGGGACGGGTAACACCATATATTTT. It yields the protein CASSVGQGTGNTIYF.

The CDR3 region is CASSLVVRGGSGYTF. The CDR3 region has the DNA TGTGCCAGCAGTTTAGTGGTAAGAGGGGGAAGTGGCTACACCTTC. The rearrangement joins TRBV28 to TRBJ1-2; a possible D gene is TRBD1 (6 bases). This CDR3 is built from 15 residues. The V and J ends lost 2 bases and 7 bases respectively, with 17 bases between them. Per the germline V gene, CDR1 is MDHEN and CDR2 is SYDVKM.

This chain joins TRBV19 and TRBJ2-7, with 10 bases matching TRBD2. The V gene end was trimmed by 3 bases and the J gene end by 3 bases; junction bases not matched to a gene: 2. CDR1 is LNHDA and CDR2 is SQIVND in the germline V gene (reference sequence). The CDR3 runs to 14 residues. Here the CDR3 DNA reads TGTGCCAGTAGTATGGCTAGCGGGGGCTACGAGCAGTACTTC. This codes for CASSMASGGYEQYF.

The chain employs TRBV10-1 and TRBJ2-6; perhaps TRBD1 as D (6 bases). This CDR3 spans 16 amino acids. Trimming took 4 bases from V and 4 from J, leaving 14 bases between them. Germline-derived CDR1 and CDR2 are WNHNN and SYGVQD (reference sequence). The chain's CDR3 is CASSGSDRTGANVLTF. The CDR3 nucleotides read TGCGCCAGCAGTGGTTCCGACAGGACCGGGGCCAACGTCCTGACTTTC.

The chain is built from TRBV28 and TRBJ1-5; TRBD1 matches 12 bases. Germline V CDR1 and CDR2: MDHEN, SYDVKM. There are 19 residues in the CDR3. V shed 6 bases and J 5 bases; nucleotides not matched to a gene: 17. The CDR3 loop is CASSAGRDRGRLRDQPQHF. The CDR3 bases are TGTGCCAGCAGCGCCGGCCGGGACAGGGGGCGTCTAAGGGATCAGCCCCAGCATTTT.

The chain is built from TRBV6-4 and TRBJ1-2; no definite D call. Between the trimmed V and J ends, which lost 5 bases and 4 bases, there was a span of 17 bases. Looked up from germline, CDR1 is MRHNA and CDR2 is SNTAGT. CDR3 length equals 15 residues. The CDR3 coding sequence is TGTGCCAGCAGTAATGAGCGGGGAAGCGGCTATGGCTACACCTTC. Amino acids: CASSNERGSGYGYTF.

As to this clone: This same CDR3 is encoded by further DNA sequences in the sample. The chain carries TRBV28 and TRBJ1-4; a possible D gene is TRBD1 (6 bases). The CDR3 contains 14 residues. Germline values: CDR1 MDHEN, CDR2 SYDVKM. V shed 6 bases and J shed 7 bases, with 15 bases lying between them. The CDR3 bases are TGTGCCAGCAGCCTAAGGGGGGGGAGTGAAAAACTGTTTTTT. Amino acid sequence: CASSLRGGSEKLFF. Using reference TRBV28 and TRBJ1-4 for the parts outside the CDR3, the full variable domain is DVKVTQSSRYLVKRTGEKVFLECVQDMDHENMFWYRQDPGLGLRLIYFSYDVKMKEKGDIPEGYSVSREKKERFSLILESASTNQTSMYLCASSLRGGSEKLFFGSGTQLSVL.

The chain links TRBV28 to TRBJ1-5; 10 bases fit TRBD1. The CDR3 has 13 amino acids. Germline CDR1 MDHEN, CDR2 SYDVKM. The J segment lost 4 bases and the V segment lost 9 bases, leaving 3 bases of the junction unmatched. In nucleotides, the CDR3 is TGTGCCAGTGGGACAGGGGATAATCAGCCCCAGCATTTT. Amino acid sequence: CASGTGDNQPQHF.

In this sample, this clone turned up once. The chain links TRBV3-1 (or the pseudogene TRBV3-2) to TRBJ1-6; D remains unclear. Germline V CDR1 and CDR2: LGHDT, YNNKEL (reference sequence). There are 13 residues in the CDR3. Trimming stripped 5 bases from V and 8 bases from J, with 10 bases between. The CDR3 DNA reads TGTGCCAGCAGCAACCCAGGATATTCACCCCTCCACTTT. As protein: CASSNPGYSPLHF.

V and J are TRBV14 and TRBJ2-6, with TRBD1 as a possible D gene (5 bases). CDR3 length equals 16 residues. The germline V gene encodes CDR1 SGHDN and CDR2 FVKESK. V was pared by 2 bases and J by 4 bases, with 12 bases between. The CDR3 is CASSQNSGSGANVLTF. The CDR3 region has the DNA TGTGCCAGCAGCCAAAATTCAGGGTCGGGGGCCAACGTCCTGACTTTC.